The clone carrying this T cell receptor (beta chain) came up many times. The target antigen is unknown. Treg sorting used a CD4+CD25+CD127-/low gate. Findings of the study overall: Tumor Treg TCRs overlapped most with tumor naive CD4+ cells. In terms of TCR gene usage, tumor memory CD4+ T cells clustered together with blood and lymph node memory CD4+ cells, as well as with lymph node naive CD4+ cells. Whole repertoires were not studied in the larger cohort, only one V-J beta rearrangement.

After constant-region reverse-primer amplification, full-length variable regions underwent semi-nested PCR with Nested Universal Primer A. TCRdb re-analysed the 5' RACE reads in MiXCR, keeping a single row per CDR3 protein. Among some 9,200 distinct CDR3 sequences listed, 14% were seen once. The receptor's source is a female donor with breast cancer. Input material: Tregs sorted from blood.

The chain's CDR3 is CASSLNQGGPGSPLHF. The CDR3 bases are TGTGCCAGCAGTCTGAATCAGGGGGGGCCGGGTTCACCCCTCCACTTT. The genes are TRBV11-2 and TRBJ1-6, with 7 positions matching TRBD1. The germline V gene encodes CDR1 SGHAT and CDR2 FQNNGV. This CDR3 is 16 amino acids long. V shed 6 bases, J shed 9 bases, and the junction held 14 bases outside the gene matches. The full variable domain, in which reference TRBV11-2 and TRBJ1-6 provide the parts outside the CDR3, is EAGVAQSPRYKIIEKRQSVAFWCNPISGHATLYWYQQILGQGPKLLIQFQNNGVVDDSQLPKDRFSAERLKGVDSTLKIQPAKLEDSAVYLCASSLNQGGPGSPLHFGNGTRLTVT.